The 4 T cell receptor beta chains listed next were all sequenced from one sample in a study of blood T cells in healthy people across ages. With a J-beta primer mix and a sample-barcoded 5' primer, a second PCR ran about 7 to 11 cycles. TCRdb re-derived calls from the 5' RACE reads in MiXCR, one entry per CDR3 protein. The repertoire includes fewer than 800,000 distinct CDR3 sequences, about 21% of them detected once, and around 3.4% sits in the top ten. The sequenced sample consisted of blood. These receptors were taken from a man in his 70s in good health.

CDR3 DNA: TGTGCCGCCCGTCCGGGCGCGAACACCGGGGAGCTGTTTTTT. It specifies CAARPGANTGELFF. V usage is TRBV15 and J usage is TRBJ2-2; no reliable D call. The CDR3 has 14 amino acids. CDR1 is LNHNV, CDR2 YYDKDF, per germline (reference sequence). V gave up 11 bases and J gave up 0 bases, with 13 bases separating them.

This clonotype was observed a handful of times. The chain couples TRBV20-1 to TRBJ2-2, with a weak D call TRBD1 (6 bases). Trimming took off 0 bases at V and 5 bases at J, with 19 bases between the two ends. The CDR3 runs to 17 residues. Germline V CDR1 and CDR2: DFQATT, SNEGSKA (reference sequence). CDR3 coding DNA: TGCAGTGCTAGAGATCGAGGGGACAACTATAGGACCGGGGAGCTGTTTTTT. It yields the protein CSARDRGDNYRTGELFF.

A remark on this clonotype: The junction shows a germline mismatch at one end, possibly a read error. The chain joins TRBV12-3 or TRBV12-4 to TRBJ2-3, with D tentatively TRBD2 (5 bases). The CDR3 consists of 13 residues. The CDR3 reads CASSLKGRDTQYF. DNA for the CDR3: TGCGCCAGCAGTTTAAAAGGGAGAGATACGCAGTATTTT.

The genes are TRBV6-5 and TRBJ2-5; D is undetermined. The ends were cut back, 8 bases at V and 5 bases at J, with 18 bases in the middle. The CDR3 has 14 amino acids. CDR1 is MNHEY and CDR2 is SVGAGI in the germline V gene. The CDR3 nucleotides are TGTGCCAGCGAGACGGACCACCTAGGGGAGACCCAGTACTTC. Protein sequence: CASETDHLGETQYF.